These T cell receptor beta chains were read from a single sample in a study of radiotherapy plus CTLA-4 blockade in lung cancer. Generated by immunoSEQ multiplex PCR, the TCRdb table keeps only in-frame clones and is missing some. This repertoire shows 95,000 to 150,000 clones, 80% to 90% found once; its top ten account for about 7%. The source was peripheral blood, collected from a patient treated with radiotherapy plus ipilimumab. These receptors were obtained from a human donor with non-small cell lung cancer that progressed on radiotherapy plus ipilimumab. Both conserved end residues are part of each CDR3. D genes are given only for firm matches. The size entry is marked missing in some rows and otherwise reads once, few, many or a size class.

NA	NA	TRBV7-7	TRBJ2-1	TGTGCTAGCAGCTTATCAACACGGAATGAGCAGTTCTTC	CASSLSTRNEQFF
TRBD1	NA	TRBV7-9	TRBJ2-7	TGTGCCAGCAGCCAGACATCGACAGGGGTCACCTACGAGCAGTACTTC	CASSQTSTGVTYEQYF
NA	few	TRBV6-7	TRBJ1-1	TGTGCCAGCAGTTATTCAGCCCTGAACACTGAAGCTTTCTTT	CASSYSALNTEAFF
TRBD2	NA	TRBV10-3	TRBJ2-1	TGTGCCATCAGTGAAACTAGCGGGAGGGAAAGCTCCTACAATGAGCAGTTCTTC	CAISETSGRESSYNEQFF
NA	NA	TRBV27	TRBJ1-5	TGTGCCAGCAGTTCTACAGGGAAGATAAGGGACAGCAATCAGCCCCAGCATTTT	CASSSTGKIRDSNQPQHF
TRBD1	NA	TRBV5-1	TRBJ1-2	TGCGCCAGCAGCGCTACAGGGGGCTCGAACTATGGCTACACCTTC	CASSATGGSNYGYTF
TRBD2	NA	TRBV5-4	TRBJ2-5	TGTGCCAGCACCCCGGGAGGACGGACAGAGACCCAGTACTTC	CASTPGGRTETQYF
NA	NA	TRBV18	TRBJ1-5	TGTGCCAGCTCACCCCTCGGGGGGGTTGGTCAGCCCCAGCATTTT	CASSPLGGVGQPQHF
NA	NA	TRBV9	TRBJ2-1	TGTGCCAGCAGCGTAGGGTTGGGGCGAGGCAATGAGCAGTTCTTC	CASSVGLGRGNEQFF
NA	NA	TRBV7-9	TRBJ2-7	TGTGCCAGCAGCTTGGGCGGCGTAGCCTACGAGCAGTACTTC	CASSLGGVAYEQYF